The rows below give T cell receptor beta chains drawn from one sample of a study of beta chain features in type 1 diabetes. Measured with immunoSEQ multiplex PCR; TCRdb has only the in-frame clones, and not every one. This sample yields about 470,000 clones, of which about 32% are seen a single time; roughly 0.066% belongs to the top ten. The specimen was naive CD4+ T cells from blood. The receptor source for this set is a man younger than 35 in good health. Both conserved end residues are part of each CDR3. The order of the fields is J gene, V gene, D gene, clone size, CDR3 protein, CDR3 DNA. A D gene is named only where the DNA matches it firmly. Size is omitted from some rows. Given values are once, few, many or a class for expanded clones.

TRBJ2-5	TRBV5-1	NA	NA	CASSGAGQETQYF	TGCGCCAGCAGTGGAGCGGGCCAAGAGACCCAGTACTTC
TRBJ2-1	TRBV30	NA	few	CAWSFRTRGSNEQFF	TGTGCCTGGAGTTTCCGGACTAGGGGGTCCAATGAGCAGTTCTTC
TRBJ2-1	TRBV7-2	NA	NA	CASSLGLRGGNRDEQFF	TGTGCCAGCAGCTTAGGTCTGAGAGGCGGGAATCGGGATGAGCAGTTCTTC
TRBJ2-2	TRBV29-1	NA	few	CSVGNSGNTGELFF	TGCAGCGTTGGCAACTCGGGGAACACCGGGGAGCTGTTTTTT
TRBJ2-1	TRBV2	TRBD2	few	CASMPSGGVNEQFF	TGTGCCAGCATGCCCTCGGGAGGAGTAAATGAGCAGTTCTTC
TRBJ2-2	TRBV4-1	NA	few	CASSQDHGSGELFF	TGCGCCAGCAGCCAAGATCACGGGAGCGGGGAGCTGTTTTTT
TRBJ2-2	TRBV30	NA	NA	CARTHRTNTGELFF	TGTGCCCGAACACACAGGACGAACACCGGGGAGCTGTTTTTT
TRBJ2-2	TRBV4-3	NA	NA	CASSQDIPDSYTGELFF	TGCGCCAGCAGCCAAGATATTCCGGACAGCTATACCGGGGAGCTGTTTTTT
TRBJ1-4	TRBV25-1	TRBD1	few	CASSGTGREKLFF	TGTGCCAGCAGTGGGACAGGGCGGGAAAAACTGTTTTTT
TRBJ2-3	TRBV4-1	NA	few	CASSHIADTQYF	TGCGCCAGCAGCCACATAGCGGATACGCAGTATTTT
TRBJ2-3	TRBV6-5	TRBD2	NA	CASRPGLASTDTQYF	TGTGCCAGCAGACCGGGACTAGCGTCGACAGATACGCAGTATTTT
TRBJ1-2	TRBV6-1	NA	NA	CASSLRDFYGYTF	TGTGCCAGCAGTCTCAGGGATTTCTATGGCTACACCTTC
TRBJ2-5	TRBV7-6	NA	NA	CASSPNWAETQYF	TGTGCCAGCAGCCCGAACTGGGCGGAGACCCAGTACTTC
TRBJ2-6	TRBV9	TRBD1	NA	CASSETGSSGANVLTF	TGTGCCAGCAGCGAGACAGGGAGCTCTGGGGCCAACGTCCTGACTTTC
TRBJ2-3	TRBV30	NA	few	CAWRGDPTDTQYF	TGTGCCTGGAGGGGGGACCCCACAGATACGCAGTATTTT
TRBJ2-5	TRBV13	TRBD1	few	CASSLTGEKGTQYF	TGTGCCAGCAGCCTTACAGGGGAAAAAGGGACCCAGTACTTC
TRBJ2-2	TRBV5-4	NA	NA	CASSRGTVVPTGELFF	TGTGCCAGCAGCCGCGGGACGGTCGTTCCAACCGGGGAGCTGTTTTTT
TRBJ1-5	TRBV30	NA	NA	CAWSAEMGSNQPQHF	TGTGCCTGGAGCGCCGAAATGGGAAGCAATCAGCCCCAGCATTTT
TRBJ2-3	TRBV4-3	NA	NA	CASSQGRVTDTQYF	TGCGCCAGCAGCCAAGGCCGTGTTACAGATACGCAGTATTTT
TRBJ2-7	TRBV7-8	NA	NA	CASSLDRFGNEQYF	TGTGCCAGCAGCTTAGACAGGTTTGGAAACGAGCAGTACTTC
TRBJ2-4	TRBV30	NA	NA	CAWSAWRDKNIQYF	TGTGCCTGGAGTGCTTGGCGGGATAAAAACATTCAGTACTTC
TRBJ2-7	TRBV6-1	NA	few	CASGGSSYEQYF	TGTGCCAGCGGAGGCAGCTCCTACGAGCAGTACTTC
TRBJ2-1	TRBV9	TRBD2	NA	CASSVTGGRSYNEQFF	TGTGCCAGCAGCGTAACGGGAGGGCGCTCCTACAATGAGCAGTTCTTC
TRBJ2-4	TRBV29-1	NA	few	CSARDQGTTKNIQYF	TGCAGCGCCAGAGACCAGGGGACAACCAAAAACATTCAGTACTTC
TRBJ1-1	TRBV4-3	NA	NA	CASSPGGRGNTEAFF	TGCGCCAGCAGCCCTGGGGGGCGAGGGAACACTGAAGCTTTCTTT
TRBJ2-1	TRBV30	NA	NA	CAWDQGNRANEQFF	TGTGCCTGGGACCAAGGAAACAGGGCAAATGAGCAGTTCTTC
TRBJ2-3	TRBV28	TRBD2	few	CASPPSGSTWDTQYF	TGTGCCAGCCCCCCCAGCGGGAGTACTTGGGATACGCAGTATTTT
TRBJ1-5	TRBV30	TRBD1	NA	CAWSADRGYQPQHF	TGTGCCTGGAGTGCCGACAGGGGGTATCAGCCCCAGCATTTT
TRBJ2-1	TRBV6-4	TRBD2	NA	CASSESSGRLYSYNEQFF	TGTGCCAGCAGTGAGTCTAGCGGGAGGCTCTACTCCTACAATGAGCAGTTCTTC
TRBJ1-4	TRBV29-1	NA	few	CSVLEPNEKLFF	TGCAGCGTCTTGGAGCCCAATGAAAAACTGTTTTTT
TRBJ1-2	TRBV30	NA	few	CAWNVIQAIGYTF	TGTGCCTGGAATGTAATCCAGGCTATAGGCTACACCTTC
TRBJ2-3	TRBV15	NA	NA	CATSRGKGRTTTDTQYF	TGTGCCACCAGCAGAGGGAAGGGCCGAACTACCACAGATACGCAGTATTTT
TRBJ2-1	TRBV29-1	TRBD2	NA	CSVGGRAYNEQFF	TGCAGCGTTGGCGGGAGGGCCTACAATGAGCAGTTCTTC
TRBJ1-4	TRBV7-9	NA	NA	CASSLAREGEKLFF	TGTGCCAGCAGCTTAGCCAGGGAGGGCGAAAAACTGTTTTTT
TRBJ2-7	TRBV7-2	NA	NA	CASSIQQPYEQYF	TGTGCCAGCAGCATTCAACAACCCTACGAGCAGTACTTC
TRBJ2-5	TRBV25-1	NA	NA	CASSELVQQETQYF	TGTGCCAGCAGTGAATTGGTTCAACAAGAGACCCAGTACTTC
TRBJ2-7	TRBV2	NA	NA	CASSELIWSDEQYF	TGTGCCAGCAGTGAATTAATTTGGTCCGACGAGCAGTACTTC
TRBJ1-5	TRBV29-1	NA	few	CSVARDLNQPQHF	TGCAGCGTCGCCCGGGACCTCAATCAGCCCCAGCATTTT
TRBJ2-1	TRBV9	NA	NA	CASSLSGSSRYEQFF	TGTGCCAGCAGCCTATCGGGCAGCAGCCGATATGAGCAGTTCTTC
TRBJ2-1	TRBV14	NA	NA	CASSPRDFDNEQFF	TGTGCCAGCAGCCCCAGGGATTTCGACAATGAGCAGTTCTTC
TRBJ1-1	TRBV19	NA	once	CASSIWQNTEAFF	TGTGCCAGTAGTATTTGGCAGAACACTGAAGCTTTCTTT
TRBJ2-1	TRBV7-6	TRBD1	NA	CASSFRQGHEQFF	TGTGCCAGCAGCTTCCGACAGGGCCATGAGCAGTTCTTC
TRBJ2-5	TRBV30	NA	NA	CAWSVQVRETQYF	TGTGCCTGGAGTGTGCAGGTCCGGGAGACCCAGTACTTC
TRBJ2-1	TRBV4-3	TRBD2	NA	CASSQVGLADSYNEQFF	TGCGCCAGCAGCCAAGTTGGCCTAGCGGACTCCTACAATGAGCAGTTCTTC
TRBJ2-5	TRBV9	TRBD1	few	CASSVGPGTGGRETQYF	TGTGCCAGCAGCGTAGGCCCCGGGACAGGGGGCCGGGAGACCCAGTACTTC
TRBJ2-3	TRBV10-3	TRBD1	few	CAISEQGADTQYF	TGTGCCATCAGTGAACAGGGGGCAGATACGCAGTATTTT
TRBJ2-1	TRBV10-3	TRBD2	NA	CAISDPKAGGSYNEQFF	TGTGCCATCAGTGACCCAAAAGCGGGAGGTTCCTACAATGAGCAGTTCTTC
TRBJ1-1	TRBV7-9	NA	once	CASSFSNTEAFF	TGTGCCAGCAGCTTTTCTAACACTGAAGCTTTCTTT
TRBJ2-6	TRBV15	NA	few	CATSRDRDPPGANVLTF	TGTGCCACCAGCAGAGATCGGGATCCTCCTGGGGCCAACGTCCTGACTTTC
TRBJ2-3	TRBV7-9	TRBD1	NA	CASSKQGWADTQYF	TGTGCCAGCAGCAAACAGGGGTGGGCAGATACGCAGTATTTT
TRBJ2-7	TRBV7-2	TRBD2	once	CASSFSSGNPYEQYF	TGTGCCAGCAGCTTCTCTAGCGGGAACCCCTACGAGCAGTACTTC
TRBJ2-1	TRBV6-5	NA	few	CASRSGGAYSYNEQFF	TGTGCCAGCCGTTCTGGCGGGGCCTACTCCTACAATGAGCAGTTCTTC
TRBJ2-1	TRBV7-9	NA	NA	CASSFGGNIGEQFF	TGTGCCAGCAGCTTTGGCGGGAACATCGGTGAGCAGTTCTTC